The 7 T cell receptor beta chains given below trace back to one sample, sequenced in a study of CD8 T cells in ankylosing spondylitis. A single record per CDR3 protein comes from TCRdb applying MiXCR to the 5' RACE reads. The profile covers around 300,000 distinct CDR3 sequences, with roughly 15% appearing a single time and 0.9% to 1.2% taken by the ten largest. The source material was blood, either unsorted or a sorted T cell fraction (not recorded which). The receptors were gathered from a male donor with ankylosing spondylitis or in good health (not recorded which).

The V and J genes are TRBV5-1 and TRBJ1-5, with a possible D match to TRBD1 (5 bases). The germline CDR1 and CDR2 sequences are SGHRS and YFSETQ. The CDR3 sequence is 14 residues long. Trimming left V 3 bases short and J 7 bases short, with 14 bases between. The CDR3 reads CASSYDPRGQPQHF. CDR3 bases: TGCGCCAGCAGCTACGACCCCCGGGGGCAGCCCCAGCATTTT.

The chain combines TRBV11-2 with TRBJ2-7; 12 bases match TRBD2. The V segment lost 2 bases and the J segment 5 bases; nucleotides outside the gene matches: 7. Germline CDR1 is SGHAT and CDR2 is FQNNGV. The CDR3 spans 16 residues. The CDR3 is CASSLRLAGGLDEQYF. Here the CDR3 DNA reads TGTGCCAGCAGCTTAAGGCTAGCGGGGGGGCTGGACGAGCAGTACTTC.

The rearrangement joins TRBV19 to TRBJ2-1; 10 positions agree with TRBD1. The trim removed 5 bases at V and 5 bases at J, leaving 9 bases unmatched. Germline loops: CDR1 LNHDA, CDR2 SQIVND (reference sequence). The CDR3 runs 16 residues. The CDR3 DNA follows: TGTGCCAGTAGTCTAATATCGGGACAGGGGCACAATGAGCAGTTCTTC. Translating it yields CASSLISGQGHNEQFF.

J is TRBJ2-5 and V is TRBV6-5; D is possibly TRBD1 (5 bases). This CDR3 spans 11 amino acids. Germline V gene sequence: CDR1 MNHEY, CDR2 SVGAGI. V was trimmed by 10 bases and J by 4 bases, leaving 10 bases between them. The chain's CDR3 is CATLRGETQYF. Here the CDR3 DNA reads TGTGCCACCCTAAGGGGAGAGACCCAGTACTTC.

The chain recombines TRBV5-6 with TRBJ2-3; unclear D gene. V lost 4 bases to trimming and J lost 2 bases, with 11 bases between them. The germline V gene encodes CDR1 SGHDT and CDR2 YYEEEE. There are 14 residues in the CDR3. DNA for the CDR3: TGTGCCAGCAGCCGATTGACCGTCACAGATACGCAGTATTTT. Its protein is CASSRLTVTDTQYF.

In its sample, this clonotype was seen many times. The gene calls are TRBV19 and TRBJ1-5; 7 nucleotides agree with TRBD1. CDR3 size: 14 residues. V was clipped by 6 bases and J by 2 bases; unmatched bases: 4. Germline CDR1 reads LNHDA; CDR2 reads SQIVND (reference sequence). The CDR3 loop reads CASRQGPGNQPQHF. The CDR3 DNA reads TGTGCCAGTAGACAGGGGCCAGGCAATCAGCCCCAGCATTTT.

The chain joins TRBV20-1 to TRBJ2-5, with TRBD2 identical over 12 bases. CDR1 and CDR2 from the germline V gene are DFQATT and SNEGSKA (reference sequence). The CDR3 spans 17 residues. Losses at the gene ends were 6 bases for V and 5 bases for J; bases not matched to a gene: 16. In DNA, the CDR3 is TGCAGTGCGGATCTGGGAGCTAGCGGGGGGGCCTCGGAGACCCAGTACTTC. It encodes CSADLGASGGASETQYF.